The 30 T cell receptor beta chains below all came from one sample that was sequenced in a study of naive and memory T cell subsets. Whole-study findings and limits: A few larger clonotypes appeared in naive repertoires, especially CD8, possibly memory cells re-expressing CD45RA.

Their antigens are not known. The beta constant-region primer was an equimolar mix of two oligonucleotides covering TRBC1 and TRBC2. Four rounds of PCR amplified the ligated cDNA using nested alpha and beta constant-region primers plus SP2. TCRdb reprocessed the UMI-ligation and nested PCR reads with MiXCR, giving one entry per CDR3 protein. The sample lists over 90,000 distinct CDR3 sequences, 11% seen once, with just over 0.13% in the top ten. Sequencing was carried out using naive CD4+ T cells from blood. Source of these receptors: a human donor in good health.

CDR3 DNA: TGTGCCAGCAGTCCCGAAGGCACTGGGGGAAGAGTCGGAGGCTACACCTTC. Its protein is CASSPEGTGGRVGGYTF. The chain has TRBV28 and TRBJ1-2, with TRBD1 as a possible D gene (5 bases). Trimming removed 5 bases at V and 8 bases at J, with 27 bases between. Per germline, CDR1 MDHEN and CDR2 SYDVKM. The CDR3 contains 17 residues.

In its sample, this clonotype was seen a few times. CDR3 sequence reads: CATSDWAGGHPYNEQFF. CDR3 DNA sequence: TGTGCCACCAGTGATTGGGCGGGGGGGCACCCCTACAATGAGCAGTTCTTC. J is TRBJ2-1 and V is TRBV24-1, with TRBD2 matching over 9 bases. The V segment lost 2 bases and the J segment 2 bases; nucleotides outside the gene matches: 6. CDR1 and CDR2 from the germline V gene are KGHDR and SFDVKD. The CDR3 consists of 17 residues.

In this sample, this clonotype turned up a few times. The chain has TRBV4-3 and TRBJ1-1; tentatively, D is TRBD1 (5 bases). This CDR3 has 14 residues. V gave up 3 bases and J gave up 5 bases, with 13 bases separating them. The germline V gene encodes CDR1 LGHNA and CDR2 YSLEER. The CDR3 coding sequence is TGCGCCAGCAGCCAGACGGGGGGAGGAACTGAAGCTTTCTTT. The encoded protein is CASSQTGGGTEAFF.

This clonotype was seen just once. The junction departs from germline at one end; a sequencing error may be responsible. This sequence joins TRBV6-6 and TRBJ2-3; 8 bases fit TRBD2. The CDR3 has 15 residues. Germline assignment: CDR1 MNHNY and CDR2 SVGAGI (reference sequence). The CDR3 protein is CASCYPGLDSLTQYF. CDR3 nucleotide sequence: TGTGCCAGCTGTTATCCGGGACTAGATTCCTTAACGCAGTATTTT.

This clonotype was picked up many times. The chain carries TRBV20-1 and TRBJ1-5; D might be TRBD1 (6 bases). This CDR3 is 15 amino acids long. The germline CDR1 and CDR2 sequences are DFQATT and SNEGSKA (reference sequence). V was shortened by 3 bases and J by 4 bases, with 16 bases between the two germline ends. This CDR3 is CSARVLGTRNQPQHF. In DNA form, the CDR3 reads TGCAGTGCTAGGGTCCTTGGGACAAGGAATCAGCCCCAGCATTTT.

This clonotype appeared many times. This sequence joins TRBV20-1 and TRBJ1-6; TRBD1 might be the D (6 bases). The germline V and J ends were trimmed by 0 bases and 8 bases, with 17 bases remaining between them. The CDR3 runs to 16 residues. Germline CDR1 reads DFQATT; CDR2 reads SNEGSKA (reference sequence). CDR3 nucleotides: TGCAGTGCTAGAGATAGGTGGCAGGGGCCCGATTCACCCCTCCACTTT. Translation: CSARDRWQGPDSPLHF.

The gene calls are TRBV15 and TRBJ1-2; the D is unclear. The CDR3 has 12 residues. In germline, CDR1 is LNHNV, CDR2 YYDKDF (reference sequence). V shed 0 bases and J shed 4 bases, with 3 bases lying between them. The CDR3 nucleotides read TGTGCCACCAGCAGAGATTCCTATGGCTACACCTTC. Its protein is CATSRDSYGYTF.

The rearrangement links TRBV28 to TRBJ2-3; D might be TRBD2 (5 bases). V lost 6 bases and J lost 0, with 16 bases in between. CDR3 size: 16 residues. CDR1 and CDR2 (germline): MDHEN, SYDVKM. The CDR3 here is CASSPLAPASTDTQYF. The CDR3 nucleotides read TGTGCCAGCAGCCCTCTAGCCCCCGCTAGCACAGATACGCAGTATTTT.

This clonotype was seen a few times. This chain uses TRBV6-1 with TRBJ2-2; D is unresolved. The CDR3 has 14 residues. Germline-derived CDR1 and CDR2 are MNHNS and SASEGT. Trimming removed 3 bases from V and 3 bases from J, with 8 bases in between. CDR3 in amino acids: CASSERGYTGELFF. For the CDR3, the DNA is TGTGCCAGCAGTGAGCGTGGTTACACCGGGGAGCTGTTTTTT.

The CDR3 region is CATSNREVADTQYF. The CDR3 nucleotides read TGTGCCACCAGCAATCGAGAGGTGGCAGATACGCAGTATTTT. The chain uses TRBV15 and TRBJ2-3; D call uncertain. Trimming left V 4 bases short and J 4 bases short, with 12 bases between. Germline loops: CDR1 LNHNV, CDR2 YYDKDF (reference sequence). The CDR3 totals 14 residues.

This clonotype appeared a few times. The V and J genes are TRBV28 and TRBJ1-3; D not certain. Trimming removed 6 bases from V and 2 bases from J, with 11 bases in between. This CDR3 region has 14 residues. In germline, CDR1 is MDHEN, CDR2 SYDVKM. This chain's CDR3 is CASSRLLAGNTIYF. DNA of the CDR3: TGTGCCAGCAGCCGCCTTTTGGCTGGAAACACCATATATTTT.

The chain combines TRBV5-4 with TRBJ2-1, with D uncertain. Germline V gives CDR1 SGHNT, CDR2 YYREEE (reference sequence). V shed 4 bases and J shed 0 bases, with 17 bases lying between them. CDR3 length: 17 amino acids. The CDR3 region is CASSGKTGPNSYNEQFF. The CDR3, as DNA: TGTGCCAGCAGCGGAAAAACCGGACCCAACTCCTACAATGAGCAGTTCTTC.

This clonotype was detected only a few times. The CDR3 DNA follows: TGTGCCAGCAGCTTTAGCGGGAGGATGGACGAGCAGTACTTC. Protein sequence: CASSFSGRMDEQYF. The chain employs TRBV7-9 and TRBJ2-7, with 10 bases that match TRBD2. The CDR3 spans 14 residues. Germline CDR1 SEHNR, CDR2 FQNEAQ (reference sequence). Losses at the gene ends were 3 bases for V and 5 bases for J; bases not matched to a gene: 4.

This clonotype came up a few times. The CDR3 bases are TGTGCCAGCAGGCTAGCGGGAGGTACAGATACGCAGTATTTT. Amino acids: CASRLAGGTDTQYF. The V call is TRBV5-6, the J call TRBJ2-3; 11 bases fit TRBD2. The CDR3 has 14 amino acids. Germline V gene lookup returns CDR1 SGHDT and CDR2 YYEEEE. Unmatched junction bases numbered 2, after V lost 5 bases and J lost 3 bases.

The chain links TRBV28 to TRBJ2-7; TRBD1 matches 7 bases. The V segment lost 4 bases and the J segment 8 bases; nucleotides outside the gene matches: 14. The V gene's germline CDR1 is MDHEN and CDR2 SYDVKM. The CDR3 spans 15 residues. The CDR3 loop is CASSSLPGQSKKQYF. The CDR3, as DNA: TGTGCCAGCAGTTCCCTACCGGGACAGTCTAAGAAGCAGTACTTC.

The rearrangement links TRBV20-1 to TRBJ1-1; no definite D call. The CDR3 contains 11 residues. Germline CDR1 reads DFQATT; CDR2 reads SNEGSKA (reference sequence). V lost 3 bases to trimming and J lost 7 bases, with 9 bases between them. The CDR3 DNA reads as TGCAGTGCTAGTATCGCGAGTGAAGCTTTCTTT. Translated, it gives CSASIASEAFF.

This clonotype was recorded a few times. This sequence joins TRBV27 and TRBJ2-7; TRBD2 aligns across 13 bases. This CDR3 spans 14 amino acids. Per germline, CDR1 MNHEY and CDR2 SMNVEV (reference sequence). V trimming: 2 bases; J trimming: 9 bases; junction bases outside the gene matches: 4. This CDR3 is CASSLGLAGDGQYF. The CDR3 DNA reads as TGTGCCAGCAGTTTAGGACTAGCGGGAGATGGGCAGTACTTC.

This clonotype was seen more than once but under ten times. The gene calls are TRBV12-3 or TRBV12-4 and TRBJ2-1; no reliable D call. With 6 bases removed from V and 8 bases from J, the gap between germline ends came to 8 bases. The CDR3 extends over 11 amino acids. The CDR3 protein is CASREWDEQFF. The CDR3 region has the DNA TGTGCCAGCAGAGAGTGGGATGAGCAGTTCTTC.

This clonotype was observed a few times. The CDR3 reads CASSNDQRGETQYF. CDR3 sequence (DNA): TGCGCCAGCTCCAACGATCAGAGGGGAGAGACCCAGTACTTC. The gene calls are TRBV4-3 and TRBJ2-5; D is possibly TRBD1 or TRBD2 (5 bases each). Germline V gives CDR1 LGHNA, CDR2 YSLEER. V was cut by 8 bases and J by 4 bases, with 17 bases left in between. This CDR3 has 14 residues.

This clonotype has just a few counts. This sequence joins TRBV14 and TRBJ2-5; D might be TRBD2 (5 bases). CDR1 SGHDN and CDR2 FVKESK come from the germline V gene. With 0 bases removed from V and 4 bases from J, the gap between germline ends came to 9 bases. The CDR3 contains 14 residues. The CDR3 DNA reads TGTGCCAGCAGCCAAGATGCACTAGGAGAGACCCAGTACTTC. Translating it yields CASSQDALGETQYF.

V usage is TRBV18 and J usage is TRBJ2-5; TRBD1 matches 7 bases. The CDR3 spans 15 residues. V lost 0 bases and J lost 3; bases outside the gene matches: 4. Germline CDR1 reads KGHSH; CDR2 reads LQKENI. The CDR3 protein is CASSPPNDREETQYF. In nucleotides, the CDR3 is TGTGCCAGCTCACCACCGAACGACAGGGAAGAGACCCAGTACTTC.

The rearrangement links TRBV24-1 to TRBJ1-2, with 9 bases aligning to TRBD1. Germline V lookup: CDR1 KGHDR, CDR2 SFDVKD. V lost 3 bases, J lost 8 bases, and 9 bases stayed unmatched. The CDR3 runs to 15 residues. The CDR3 loop is CATSDPGTGSLGYTF. The CDR3 DNA reads as TGTGCCACCAGTGATCCCGGGACAGGGTCGTTGGGCTACACCTTC.

This clonotype came up many times. The chain recombines TRBV7-9 with TRBJ2-6; possible D gene TRBD2, 6 bases. With 1 base removed from V and 2 bases from J, the gap between germline ends came to 9 bases. Germline V CDR1 and CDR2: SEHNR, FQNEAQ (reference sequence). The CDR3 is 16 residues long. CDR3 residues: CASSLVGGAGANVLTF. In DNA form, the CDR3 reads TGTGCCAGCAGCTTAGTCGGCGGGGCTGGGGCCAACGTCCTGACTTTC.

The chain joins TRBV12-5 to TRBJ2-1; 10 positions agree with TRBD2. CDR3 size: 15 residues. Germline V gene data show CDR1 as LGHNT and CDR2 as FRNRAP. V shed 5 bases, J shed 4 bases, and the junction held 5 bases outside the gene matches. The DNA for the CDR3 is TGTGCTAGTGGTACCGGGACTAGCGTGTACAATGAGCAGTTCTTC. This codes for CASGTGTSVYNEQFF.

This clonotype has a handful of counts. The J gene is TRBJ1-5, the V gene TRBV28, with 8 bases lining up with TRBD1. In germline, CDR1 is MDHEN, CDR2 SYDVKM. Losses at the gene ends were 2 bases for V and 6 bases for J; bases not matched to a gene: 6. The CDR3 sequence is 15 residues long. CDR3: CASSLNGQGGQPQHF. The CDR3 DNA reads TGTGCCAGCAGTTTAAACGGACAGGGAGGTCAGCCCCAGCATTTT.

This clonotype was counted once. The CDR3 bases are TGTGCCAGCGGACAGGCAGGCTTCGAAAAACTGTTTTTT. Translating it yields CASGQAGFEKLFF. The gene calls are TRBV7-2 and TRBJ1-4; 7 bases fit TRBD1. V was clipped by 8 bases and J by 8 bases; unmatched bases: 8. Germline-derived CDR1 and CDR2 are SGHTA and FQGNSA. This CDR3 is built from 13 residues.

This clonotype was found a few times. This chain joins TRBV20-1 and TRBJ2-1; no definite D call. Germline CDR1 and CDR2: DFQATT and SNEGSKA (reference sequence). V lost 0 bases and J 3 bases, leaving 9 bases between the germline ends. The CDR3 contains 14 residues. CDR3 sequence: CSARDLSGYNEQFF. The CDR3 nucleotides read TGCAGTGCTAGAGATCTAAGTGGCTACAATGAGCAGTTCTTC.

This clonotype was observed a few times. The V gene is TRBV7-2, the J gene TRBJ2-3; 9 bases match TRBD2. V lost 2 bases to trimming and J lost 6 bases; unmatched junction nucleotides: 9. The CDR3 contains 16 residues. Germline-derived CDR1 and CDR2 are SGHTA and FQGNSA. The CDR3 loop reads CASSLRTGTSSDTQYF. In DNA, the CDR3 is TGTGCCAGCAGCTTAAGGACCGGGACTAGCTCGGATACGCAGTATTTT. Looking up the rest from reference TRBV7-2 and TRBJ2-3 gives the full variable domain: GAGVSQSPSNKVTEKGKDVELRCDPISGHTALYWYRQSLGQGLEFLIYFQGNSAPDKSGLPSDRFSAERTGGSVSTLTIQRTQQEDSAVYLCASSLRTGTSSDTQYFGPGTRLTVL.

This clonotype has just one count. CDR3 DNA sequence: TGTGCCAGCAGCCCCAATAATTCACCCCTCCACTTT. This sequence encodes CASSPNNSPLHF. The chain employs TRBV7-9 and TRBJ1-6, with unresolved D. The CDR3 extends over 12 amino acids. Between the trimmed V and J ends, which lost 5 bases and 5 bases, there was a span of 4 bases. Germline loops: CDR1 SEHNR, CDR2 FQNEAQ (reference sequence).

At least ten counts were recorded for this clonotype. The CDR3 DNA reads TGTGCCAGCAGCTTAGCGCGGTCGGTAGATACGCAGTATTTT. Protein sequence: CASSLARSVDTQYF. The rearrangement uses TRBV7-2 and TRBJ2-3; D uncertain. Germline V lookup: CDR1 SGHTA, CDR2 FQGNSA. The V and J ends lost 0 bases and 5 bases respectively, with 9 bases between them. The CDR3 length is 14 residues.